What follows are 31 T cell receptor beta chains derived from one specimen sequenced in a study of naive and memory T cell subsets. Four PCR rounds used nested alpha and beta constant region primers plus the SP2 primer. Each CDR3 protein is one row after TCRdb ran MiXCR on the 5' RACE reads. The sample carries tens of thousands of distinct CDR3 sequences, 7.6% recorded once. TCR cDNA received a 3' ligated oligonucleotide that carried a UMI. The receptor set was obtained from a female donor in good health.

This sequence joins TRBV5-4 and TRBJ2-3, with D uncertain. The V and J ends lost 4 bases and 7 bases respectively, with 10 bases between them. CDR3 size: 12 residues. CDR1 and CDR2 from the germline V gene are SGHNT and YYREEE (reference sequence). This CDR3 is CASSTSPNTQYF. CDR3 sequence (DNA): TGTGCCAGCAGCACCTCCCCCAATACGCAGTATTTT. Looking up the rest from reference TRBV5-4 and TRBJ2-3 gives the full variable domain: ETGVTQSPTHLIKTRGQQVTLRCSSQSGHNTVSWYQQALGQGPQFIFQYYREEENGRGNFPPRFSGLQFPNYSSELNVNALELDDSALYLCASSTSPNTQYFGPGTRLTVL.

The sample holds many counts of this clonotype. V usage is TRBV7-2 and J usage is TRBJ2-7; D may be TRBD2 (5 bases). The V gene lost 6 bases and the J gene lost 1 base, with 13 bases spanning the gap. This CDR3 is built from 14 residues. Germline-derived CDR1 and CDR2 are SGHTA and FQGNSA. The CDR3 DNA reads as TGTGCCAGCAGATCAGAGAGGAGGTCCTACGAGCAGTACTTC. This codes for CASRSERRSYEQYF. Supplemented by reference TRBV7-2 and TRBJ2-7, the full variable domain reads GAGVSQSPSNKVTEKGKDVELRCDPISGHTALYWYRQSLGQGLEFLIYFQGNSAPDKSGLPSDRFSAERTGGSVSTLTIQRTQQEDSAVYLCASRSERRSYEQYFGPGTRLTVT.

This clonotype was seen repeatedly, ten times or more. The V gene is TRBV28, the J gene TRBJ1-4; tentative D call: TRBD1 (5 bases). Per germline, CDR1 MDHEN and CDR2 SYDVKM. V lost 6 bases to trimming and J lost 3 bases, with 14 bases between them. The CDR3 extends over 15 amino acids. CDR3 amino acids: CASRGEGAANEKLFF. In DNA form, the CDR3 reads TGTGCCAGCAGGGGTGAAGGGGCAGCTAATGAAAAACTGTTTTTT.

This CDR3 is CASSPPGSTYNEQFF. The CDR3 region has the DNA TGTGCCAGCTCACCACCGGGCTCCACTTACAATGAGCAGTTCTTC. This chain joins TRBV18 and TRBJ2-1, with D unresolved. CDR1 and CDR2 from the germline V gene are KGHSH and LQKENI. Trimming pared 0 bases from V and 4 bases from J, leaving 10 bases between. This CDR3 has 15 amino acids.

The rearrangement joins TRBV6-5 to TRBJ1-1; D unclear. The CDR3 covers 12 residues. The V end lost 5 bases, the J end lost 5 bases, and 9 bases lay between the germline ends. Germline CDR1 MNHEY, CDR2 SVGAGI. In nucleotides, the CDR3 is TGTGCCAGCAGTAAGGGAGGAACTGAAGCTTTCTTT. It translates to CASSKGGTEAFF.

This chain uses TRBV5-1 with TRBJ2-7, with a tentative D call TRBD1 (6 bases). V lost 2 bases, J lost 0 bases, and 12 bases lay in between. Germline-derived CDR1 and CDR2 are SGHRS and YFSETQ. The CDR3 has 15 residues. The CDR3 sequence is CASSFTGQSSYEQYF. CDR3 bases: TGCGCCAGCAGCTTTACCGGACAGAGCTCCTACGAGCAGTACTTC.

This clonotype appeared many times. The chain uses TRBV5-1 and TRBJ2-5, with D possibly matching TRBD2 (6 bases). The CDR3 is 18 residues long. V lost 5 bases and J lost 5, with 28 bases in between. Germline values: CDR1 SGHRS, CDR2 YFSETQ. CDR3 in DNA: TGCGCCAGCAGATCCCCAGAATTCCCGGGACTTCGCCGGGAGACCCAGTACTTC. Translation gives CASRSPEFPGLRRETQYF.

In its sample, this clonotype is medium-sized (0.01 to 0.1%). V is TRBV6-2 or TRBV6-3 and J is TRBJ2-1; D could derive from TRBD1 or TRBD2 (5 bases each). V dropped 8 bases and J dropped 5 bases, with 16 bases sitting between them. The CDR3 runs 14 residues. Germline V gene sequence: CDR1 MNHEY, CDR2 SVGEGT. CDR3 bases: TGTGCCAGCTTATATCGTCGGGGCCACAATGAGCAGTTCTTC. Protein: CASLYRRGHNEQFF.

This rearrangement joins TRBV10-3 to TRBJ2-7; the match to TRBD1 covers 7 bases. CDR3 size: 15 residues. Trimming removed 2 bases from V and 2 bases from J; junction bases left unmatched: 6. Germline V gene data show CDR1 as ENHRY and CDR2 as SYGVKD. CDR3 sequence (DNA): TGTGCCATCAGTGAGAACAGGGGAAGGACCTACGAGCAGTACTTC. Translated: CAISENRGRTYEQYF.

The chain couples TRBV4-1 to TRBJ2-3; 8 bases align to TRBD2. The CDR3 is 18 residues long. The germline CDR1 and CDR2 sequences are MGHRA and YSYEKL. The J segment lost 2 bases and the V segment lost 3 bases, leaving 13 bases of the junction unmatched. The CDR3 region is CASSHGTGGGIYTDTQYF. CDR3 nucleotide sequence: TGCGCCAGCAGCCACGGTACTGGCGGGGGGATTTACACAGATACGCAGTATTTT.

The chain couples TRBV7-9 to TRBJ2-5, with a possible D match to TRBD1 (5 bases). Germline V gene sequence: CDR1 SEHNR, CDR2 FQNEAQ (reference sequence). The CDR3 length is 11 residues. Trimming cost V 8 bases and J 5 bases, with 9 bases left between them. The CDR3 loop is CASQGMETQYF. The CDR3 DNA is TGTGCCAGCCAGGGTATGGAGACCCAGTACTTC. The full variable domain, rest sourced from reference TRBV7-9 and TRBJ2-5, is DTGVSQNPRHKITKRGQNVTFRCDPISEHNRLYWYRQTLGQGPEFLTYFQNEAQLEKSRLLSDRFSAERPKGSFSTLEIQRTEQGDSAMYLCASQGMETQYFGPGTRLLVL.

This clonotype was picked up a small number of times. This chain uses TRBV30 with TRBJ1-1, with TRBD1 as a possible D gene (6 bases). The V gene lost 0 bases and the J gene lost 6 bases, with 14 bases spanning the gap. CDR3 length: 14 residues. Germline-derived CDR1 and CDR2 are GTSNPN and SVGIG (reference sequence). This CDR3 reads CAWSVHRAGAEAFF. As DNA, the CDR3 is TGTGCCTGGAGTGTGCACAGGGCAGGCGCTGAAGCTTTCTTT.

The sample holds a few counts of this clonotype. The chain employs TRBV28 and TRBJ2-5; TRBD1 matches 8 bases. V lost 1 base to trimming and J lost 4 bases; unmatched junction nucleotides: 2. The CDR3 sequence is 14 residues long. CDR1 is MDHEN, CDR2 SYDVKM, per germline. CDR3 in amino acids: CASSLSGGGETQYF. The DNA for the CDR3 is TGTGCCAGCAGTTTATCAGGGGGCGGAGAGACCCAGTACTTC.

This clonotype came up many times. CDR3 in amino acids: CSARERGLSYNEQFF. As DNA, the CDR3 is TGCAGTGCTAGAGAACGGGGCCTCTCCTACAATGAGCAGTTCTTC. This chain links TRBV20-1 with TRBJ2-1; either TRBD1 or TRBD2 may fit D (5 bases each). This CDR3 has 15 amino acids. Trimming removed 0 bases at V and 0 bases at J, with 9 bases between. From germline, CDR1 is DFQATT and CDR2 SNEGSKA (reference sequence).

The V and J genes are TRBV4-3 and TRBJ1-2, with D hard to call. The CDR3 extends over 15 amino acids. Trimming removed 1 base from V and 3 bases from J, with 12 bases in between. CDR1 is LGHNA and CDR2 is YSLEER in the germline V gene. CDR3 loop: CASSQVVLRDYGYTF. Here the CDR3 DNA reads TGCGCCAGCAGCCAAGTAGTTTTAAGAGACTATGGCTACACCTTC.

There are a few counts of this clonotype. The V call is TRBV20-1, the J call TRBJ1-5; 7 nucleotides agree with TRBD1. Germline CDR1 DFQATT, CDR2 SNEGSKA (reference sequence). CDR3 length: 13 amino acids. The junction had 7 bases not matched to a gene; V was cut back by 6 bases and J by 5 bases. The CDR3 nucleotides are TGCAGTGCCCTGACAGGGCGAGATCAGCCCCAGCATTTT. Translated: CSALTGRDQPQHF.

This clonotype came up many times. The chain combines TRBV4-1 with TRBJ1-6; D ambiguous. Germline CDR1 MGHRA, CDR2 YSYEKL. Trimming removed 8 bases at V and 5 bases at J, with 19 bases between. The CDR3 sequence is 16 residues long. The CDR3 region is CASCLYDGDNNSPLHF. CDR3 DNA: TGCGCCAGCTGCCTATATGACGGGGATAATAATTCACCCCTCCACTTT.

The rearrangement uses TRBV6-6 and TRBJ2-3; TRBD2 agrees at 8 bases. The CDR3 has 13 amino acids. Looked up from germline, CDR1 is MNHNY and CDR2 is SVGAGI (reference sequence). Trimming cost V 6 bases and J 7 bases; bases outside gene matches: 6. The CDR3: CASRLGGGHTQYF. CDR3 bases: TGTGCCAGCAGACTCGGGGGGGGGCATACGCAGTATTTT.

In this sample, this clonotype turned up many times. The chain links TRBV5-1 to TRBJ1-2; a possible D gene is TRBD1 (5 bases). The CDR3 is made up of 15 amino acids. Deletions cut 3 bases from V and 0 bases from J, with 12 bases between. Germline-derived CDR1 and CDR2 are SGHRS and YFSETQ. The CDR3, as DNA: TGCGCCAGCAGCTGGGGGGATCGAGCTAACTATGGCTACACCTTC. This gives the protein CASSWGDRANYGYTF.

This clonotype occurred many times. This sequence joins TRBV10-2 and TRBJ2-3; a possible D gene is TRBD1 (5 bases). CDR1 and CDR2 from the germline V gene are WSHSY and SAAADI. Trimming left V 4 bases short and J 2 bases short, with 10 bases between. The CDR3 loop spans 14 amino acids. The CDR3: CASSAGILTDTQYF. The CDR3 coding sequence is TGCGCCAGCAGTGCAGGGATCCTCACAGATACGCAGTATTTT.

In this sample, this clonotype turned up a few times. The chain uses TRBV29-1 and TRBJ1-1; D unclear. The CDR3 runs to 11 residues. The V end was cut by 7 bases, the J end by 1 base, with 7 bases between. CDR1 and CDR2 (germline): SQVTM, ANQGSEA. This CDR3 is CSGVENTEAFF. The CDR3 DNA sequence: TGCAGCGGTGTGGAGAACACTGAAGCTTTCTTT.

This chain links TRBV7-2 with TRBJ2-2; the match to TRBD2 covers 7 bases. The CDR3 has 19 residues. V shed 2 bases, J shed 1 base, and the junction held 13 bases outside the gene matches. CDR1 and CDR2 from the germline V gene are SGHTA and FQGNSA. CDR3 sequence: CASSLTAGARGLNTGELFF. CDR3 in DNA: TGTGCCAGCAGCTTAACCGCTGGGGCGCGGGGGTTGAACACCGGGGAGCTGTTTTTT. The variable domain in full, completed from reference TRBV7-2 and TRBJ2-2, reads GAGVSQSPSNKVTEKGKDVELRCDPISGHTALYWYRQSLGQGLEFLIYFQGNSAPDKSGLPSDRFSAERTGGSVSTLTIQRTQQEDSAVYLCASSLTAGARGLNTGELFFGEGSRLTVL.

The genes are TRBV9 and TRBJ2-2; D might be TRBD1 or TRBD2, each matching 5 bases. Looked up from germline, CDR1 is SGDLS and CDR2 is YYNGEE. CDR3 length: 17 amino acids. Deletions cut 4 bases from V and 6 bases from J, with 22 bases between. The CDR3 protein is CASSPRMGPPTAGELFF. The DNA of the CDR3 is TGTGCCAGCAGCCCAAGGATGGGACCCCCTACCGCCGGGGAGCTGTTTTTT.

This clonotype has more than one count but fewer than ten. This sequence joins TRBV14 and TRBJ1-2; 7 bases are shared with TRBD1. CDR3 length: 15 residues. Germline V gene data show CDR1 as SGHDN and CDR2 as FVKESK. V lost 4 bases to trimming and J lost 4 bases; unmatched junction nucleotides: 9. The CDR3 nucleotides are TGTGCCAGCAGCCGCTCAGGGGGGGCCCCCTATGGCTACACCTTC. Translating it yields CASSRSGGAPYGYTF.

This clonotype was detected ten times or more. This sequence joins TRBV20-1 and TRBJ1-2; 7 bases line up with TRBD1. CDR1 and CDR2 (germline): DFQATT, SNEGSKA (reference sequence). The CDR3 totals 13 residues. The junction had 3 bases not matched to a gene; V was cut back by 1 base and J by 4 bases. As DNA, the CDR3 is TGCAGTGCTAGAGTACAGGGGATCTATGGCTACACCTTC. Its protein is CSARVQGIYGYTF.

This clonotype was picked up a small number of times. The genes are TRBV29-1 and TRBJ2-1, with 7 nucleotides matching TRBD1. Losses at the gene ends were 6 bases for V and 10 bases for J; bases not matched to a gene: 0. The CDR3 consists of 9 residues. Germline CDR1 and CDR2: SQVTM and ANQGSEA. The CDR3 DNA follows: TGCAGCGTGACAGGGGAGCAGTTCTTC. Protein: CSVTGEQFF.

This clonotype showed up just a few times. J is TRBJ1-5 and V is TRBV19; D is perhaps TRBD1 (5 bases). Trimming took 5 bases from V and 11 from J, leaving 16 bases between them. Per germline, CDR1 LNHDA and CDR2 SQIVND (reference sequence). The CDR3 extends over 13 amino acids. The CDR3 nucleotides read TGTGCCAGTAGTCTCCAGAACAGGCTAACCCAGCATTTT. Translation: CASSLQNRLTQHF.

There are many counts of this clonotype. The CDR3: CATSDSGTGGLEQFF. For the CDR3, the DNA is TGTGCCACCAGTGATTCCGGGACAGGGGGACTGGAGCAGTTCTTC. V gene TRBV24-1 combines with J gene TRBJ2-1; 11 positions agree with TRBD1. This CDR3 region has 15 residues. Germline V gene sequence: CDR1 KGHDR, CDR2 SFDVKD. The V segment lost 2 bases and the J segment 10 bases; nucleotides outside the gene matches: 6.

The rearrangement links TRBV7-2 to TRBJ1-5, with D possibly being TRBD1 (5 bases). V was shortened by 5 bases and J by 2 bases, with 22 bases between the two germline ends. Germline V gives CDR1 SGHTA, CDR2 FQGNSA. The CDR3 totals 18 residues. The CDR3 region has the DNA TGTGCCAGCAGCGGTTTCTGGCCGGGACCCAGTGGCAATCAGCCCCAGCATTTT. It is translated as CASSGFWPGPSGNQPQHF. The full variable domain, its missing parts supplied by reference TRBV7-2 and TRBJ1-5, is GAGVSQSPSNKVTEKGKDVELRCDPISGHTALYWYRQSLGQGLEFLIYFQGNSAPDKSGLPSDRFSAERTGGSVSTLTIQRTQQEDSAVYLCASSGFWPGPSGNQPQHFGDGTRLSIL.

This clonotype was found a few times. V is TRBV18 and J is TRBJ2-1; 8 nucleotides line up with TRBD2. Germline V CDR1 and CDR2: KGHSH, LQKENI. V lost 0 bases, J lost 2 bases, and 3 bases stayed unmatched. The CDR3 extends over 16 amino acids. The CDR3 reads CASSPPGSGTYNEQFF. DNA for the CDR3: TGTGCCAGCTCACCACCTGGTAGCGGGACCTACAATGAGCAGTTCTTC.

This chain joins TRBV12-3 or TRBV12-4 and TRBJ2-1; D is perhaps TRBD1 or TRBD2 (5 bases each). The CDR3 is 15 residues long. The V gene lost 3 bases and the J gene lost 4 bases, with 13 bases spanning the gap. CDR3 DNA sequence: TGTGCCAGCAGTTTGGTGGGGACGGGTTACAATGAGCAGTTCTTC. Translating it yields CASSLVGTGYNEQFF.